Sequencing of this T cell receptor (beta chain) was carried out in a study of read filtering for tumor transcriptome and immune sequencing. About the study: Patients were approximately 17 male and some 15 female, mean age 65.9 years, range about 45 to 85.

Molecular barcoded adaptors covering alpha/delta and beta/gamma chains were used on roughly 400 ng RNA. TCRdb passed the reads through MiXCR, listing each CDR3 protein once. Altogether about 90,000 distinct CDR3 sequences are present, 12% being singletons, with the ten largest covering 14% to 15%. This CDR3 has 16 residues. Per the germline V gene, CDR1 is SGHAT and CDR2 is FQNNGV. Trimming took off 5 bases at V and 0 bases at J, with 14 bases between the two ends. At the time of active disease, bone marrow was collected from every patient. The sequenced material came from a population of CD138-negative cells sorted from bone marrow. The origin of this receptor is a donor over 35 with multiple myeloma. This chain joins TRBV11-2 and TRBJ1-3; D gene uncertain. CDR3 sequence reads: CASSPGVSRSGNTIYF. As DNA, the CDR3 is TGTGCCAGCAGCCCGGGAGTATCCCGCTCTGGAAACACCATATATTTT.